This TCR beta chain comes out of a study of T cells after yellow fever vaccination. Germline trimming cut 6 bases from V and 5 bases from J; bases unmatched to any gene: 8. This CDR3 contains 14 residues. TCRdb redid the calling of the 5' RACE reads with MiXCR, one entry per CDR3 protein. The profile shows under 500,000 distinct CDR3 sequences, approximately 19% of them singletons. In its sample, this clonotype was seen a few times. V usage is TRBV12-3 or TRBV12-4 and J usage is TRBJ2-7, with TRBD1 identical over 9 bases. Sample: PBMCs, taken before the yellow fever booster vaccination. This TCR came from a man younger than 30 who received the YFV17D yellow fever vaccine. DNA for the CDR3: TGTGCCAGCAGCCTCCGGGACAGGGACCACGAGCAGTACTTC. Translated: CASSLRDRDHEQYF.